This T cell receptor (beta chain) was identified in a study of beta chain features in type 1 diabetes. Points from the study as a whole: Compared to healthy donors, patients appeared to have naive, central memory and Treg TCRB repertoires that were more alike. Shorter TCRB CDR3s, moderately but significantly so, were found in Type 1 diabetes patients in all four CD4+ subsets.

Deletions cut 2 bases from V and 7 bases from J, with 23 bases between. Per germline, CDR1 SEHNR and CDR2 FQNEAQ (reference sequence). The CDR3 is 17 amino acids. This clone occurred a few times. Its specificity is unknown. Sampling consisted of one heparinised blood draw per donor, averaging about 116 mL. Stem cell-like memory, regulatory, central memory and naive CD4+ cells were sorted via CD45RO/CCR7/CD25/CD127/CD95/CD27. As every portion of the isolated RNA was reverse transcribed, the sequencing read expressed TCRB transcripts. Profiling relied on immunoSEQ multiplex PCR, and the TCRdb table lists in-frame clones only, not all of them. The data contain about 110,000 clones, about 40% of them singletons.

The sample consisted of stem cell memory CD4+ T cells from blood. The chain recombines TRBV7-9 with TRBJ1-1, with D maybe TRBD1 (5 bases). This sequence originates from a woman aged 18 to 35 in good health. The CDR3 spells CASSLSRQGGFVGEAFF. The DNA of the CDR3 is TGTGCCAGCAGCTTAAGTCGTCAGGGTGGCTTCGTCGGTGAAGCTTTCTTT.